These 11 T cell receptor beta chains were all obtained from the same sample, sequenced in a study of T cells in Graves' hyperthyroidism and ophthalmopathy. RNA transcripts provided the source from which TCR beta CDR3 regions were amplified. The TCR CDR3 first-round RT-PCR relied on the HTBI primer set. TCRdb re-called the multiplex PCR reads with MiXCR, one entry per CDR3 protein. The repertoire holds around 500,000 distinct CDR3 sequences, with approximately 14% as singletons. Sequencing was performed on blood. The receptors derive from a woman aged 40 to 50 with Graves' hyperthyroidism.

The chain joins TRBV6-1 to TRBJ2-5, with D tentatively TRBD1 (6 bases). V was shortened by 2 bases and J by 4 bases, with 8 bases between the two germline ends. Germline values: CDR1 MNHNS, CDR2 SASEGT. This CDR3 contains 13 residues. CDR3 loop: CASSEQGRETQYF. CDR3 bases: TGTGCCAGCAGTGAACAGGGGAGAGAGACCCAGTACTTC.

V and J are TRBV5-5 and TRBJ2-2; D could derive from TRBD1 or TRBD2 (6 bases each). Germline-derived CDR1 and CDR2 are SGHKS and YYEKEE (reference sequence). The V end lost 7 bases, the J end lost 7 bases, and 20 bases lay between the germline ends. The CDR3 covers 15 residues. The CDR3 here is CASLEGGRASGELFF. CDR3 DNA sequence: TGTGCCAGCCTAGAGGGGGGCAGGGCCAGCGGGGAGCTGTTTTTT.

Worth noting for this clonotype: This sequence may be a read error, since a much larger clone differs from it by one base. The chain is built from TRBV10-1 and TRBJ1-1; a possible D gene is TRBD1 (6 bases). The CDR3 is 13 residues long. Germline V gene lookup returns CDR1 WNHNN and CDR2 SYGVQD (reference sequence). V was shortened by 8 bases and J by 3 bases, with 13 bases between the two germline ends. The CDR3 DNA is TGCGCCAGCGAAGAGAACAGGGACACTGAAGCTTTCTTT. Translating it yields CASEENRDTEAFF.

This clonotype occurred many times. The J gene is TRBJ1-1, the V gene TRBV20-1; 7 bases agree with TRBD1. Germline V gene sequence: CDR1 DFQATT, CDR2 SNEGSKA (reference sequence). There are 14 residues in the CDR3. V lost 2 bases to trimming and J lost 3 bases; unmatched junction nucleotides: 6. The CDR3 protein is CSARTGEGYTEAFF. Written as DNA, the CDR3 is TGCAGTGCTAGAACAGGGGAGGGGTACACTGAAGCTTTCTTT.

The V call is TRBV11-2, the J call TRBJ2-7; a possible D gene is TRBD1 (5 bases). Germline values: CDR1 SGHAT, CDR2 FQNNGV. This CDR3 is built from 13 residues. Trimming cost V 5 bases and J 7 bases, with 15 bases left between them. CDR3 bases: TGTGCCAGCAGCATGGACATAGCCTCTGAGCAGTACTTC. This sequence encodes CASSMDIASEQYF.

In this sample, this clonotype turned up many times. The chain has TRBV9 and TRBJ2-7, with 10 positions matching TRBD1. The CDR3 consists of 14 residues. V was clipped by 3 bases and J by 6 bases; unmatched bases: 6. Germline CDR1 reads SGDLS; CDR2 reads YYNGEE. The CDR3 DNA sequence: TGTGCCAGCAGCGCACGGACAGGGGGTGGCGAGCAGTACTTC. Translating gives CASSARTGGGEQYF.

This clonotype showed up many times. This chain connects TRBV11-3 to TRBJ1-2; D is ambiguous. Germline V gene sequence: CDR1 SGHNT, CDR2 YENEEA. Trimming shortened V by 0 bases and J by 1 base, and 21 bases separated the two germline ends. The CDR3 is made up of 19 amino acids. The CDR3 is CASSLDRGGRQYYNYGYTF. The DNA of the CDR3 is TGTGCCAGCAGCTTAGATCGAGGCGGGCGGCAGTATTATAACTATGGCTACACCTTC.

In its sample, this clonotype was seen a few times. The chain recombines TRBV20-1 with TRBJ2-1, with D possibly TRBD2 on 5 matching bases. This CDR3 spans 15 amino acids. V was pared by 3 bases and J by 5 bases, with 17 bases between. CDR1 DFQATT and CDR2 SNEGSKA come from the germline V gene (reference sequence). The CDR3 loop reads CSASRGSNQNNEQFF. DNA for the CDR3: TGCAGTGCTAGTCGCGGGTCTAATCAGAACAATGAGCAGTTCTTC.

This clonotype appeared many times. V gene TRBV27 combines with J gene TRBJ2-1, with TRBD2 matching 11 bases. The J segment lost 10 bases and the V segment lost 5 bases, leaving 13 bases of the junction unmatched. CDR3 length: 16 amino acids. Germline V gene data show CDR1 as MNHEY and CDR2 as SMNVEV (reference sequence). The CDR3 DNA reads TGTGCCAGCAGTCCCAGCTCCCTAGCGGGAGGACTAGAGCAGTTCTTC. Amino acid sequence: CASSPSSLAGGLEQFF.

This clonotype turned up a few times. V and J are TRBV28 and TRBJ1-2; 9 nucleotides line up with TRBD1. This CDR3 spans 16 amino acids. From germline, CDR1 is MDHEN and CDR2 SYDVKM. The J segment lost 4 bases and the V segment lost 4 bases, leaving 10 bases of the junction unmatched. DNA of the CDR3: TGTGCCAGCAGTTCCGTCCCGGGACAGGGCCTCTATGGCTACACCTTC. Residues: CASSSVPGQGLYGYTF.

The V call is TRBV4-1, the J call TRBJ2-7; 10 bases map to TRBD2. This CDR3 contains 16 residues. J lost 3 bases, V lost 1 base, and 6 bases had no gene match. Germline V gene lookup returns CDR1 MGHRA and CDR2 YSYEKL. The CDR3 DNA sequence: TGCGCCAGCAGCCAAGGAACTTCTAGCGGGAGCTACGAGCAGTACTTC. It encodes CASSQGTSSGSYEQYF.